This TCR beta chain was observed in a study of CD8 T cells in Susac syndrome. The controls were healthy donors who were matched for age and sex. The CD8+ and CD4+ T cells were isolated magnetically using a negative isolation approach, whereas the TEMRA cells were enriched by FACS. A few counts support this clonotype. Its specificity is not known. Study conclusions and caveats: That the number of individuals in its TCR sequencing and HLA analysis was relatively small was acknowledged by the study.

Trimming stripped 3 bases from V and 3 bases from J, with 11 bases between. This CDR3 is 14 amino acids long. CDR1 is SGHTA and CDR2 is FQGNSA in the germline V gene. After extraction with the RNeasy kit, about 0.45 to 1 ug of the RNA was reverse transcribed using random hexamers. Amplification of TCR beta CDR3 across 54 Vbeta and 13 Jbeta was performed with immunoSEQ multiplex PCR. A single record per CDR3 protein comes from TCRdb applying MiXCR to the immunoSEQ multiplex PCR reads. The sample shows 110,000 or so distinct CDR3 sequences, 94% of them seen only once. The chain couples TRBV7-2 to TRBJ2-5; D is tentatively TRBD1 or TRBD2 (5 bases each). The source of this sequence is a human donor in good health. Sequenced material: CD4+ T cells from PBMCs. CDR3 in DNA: TGTGCCAGCAGCTTCGGGCAGGGAGAAGAGACCCAGTACTTC. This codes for CASSFGQGEETQYF.